The 7 T cell receptor beta chains listed next were all sequenced from one sample in a study of blood T cell repertoires in COVID-19 (TCRdb year 2020). The library was generated by the immunoSEQ multiplex PCR assay. TCRdb took this table from immuneACCESS and kept in-frame rearrangements with V and J called. Such tables lack part of the clones; where checked against another copy, unresolved V genes explain under half of the gap, and the rest is unexplained. Within this sample are 200,000 to 250,000 clones, with 84% of them counted one time only. The leading ten clones occupy 15% to 20% of the sample. Sequenced input: peripheral blood. These receptors were obtained from an elderly woman with active or convalescent COVID-19.

This chain uses TRBV27 with TRBJ2-7, with TRBD2 matching over 8 bases. Germline CDR1 MNHEY, CDR2 SMNVEV (reference sequence). Losses at the gene ends were 1 base for V and 6 bases for J; bases not matched to a gene: 8. The CDR3 consists of 15 residues. CDR3 nucleotides: TGTGCCAGCAGTTTATATGGGCGGGAGGATAGCGAGCAGTACTTC. It yields the protein CASSLYGREDSEQYF.

This chain links TRBV9 with TRBJ1-1; D unresolved. Germline CDR1 SGDLS, CDR2 YYNGEE. The CDR3 is 14 amino acids. Trimming took off 0 bases at V and 4 bases at J, with 10 bases between the two ends. The CDR3 DNA sequence: TGTGCCAGCAGCGTAGGGTGGGAGGGCACTGAAGCTTTCTTT. It specifies CASSVGWEGTEAFF.

This chain uses TRBV30 with TRBJ1-4; D remains unclear. Looked up from germline, CDR1 is GTSNPN and CDR2 is SVGIG (reference sequence). This CDR3 is built from 12 residues. V lost 4 bases, J lost 8 bases, and 11 bases lay in between. CDR3 in DNA: TGTGCCTGGAAGTACGACAACGAAAAACTGTTTTTT. Its translation: CAWKYDNEKLFF.

The chain recombines TRBV10-2 with TRBJ2-2, with D maybe TRBD2 (6 bases). Germline V gene data show CDR1 as WSHSY and CDR2 as SAAADI. The length of the CDR3 is 13 residues. With 6 bases removed from V and 8 bases from J, the gap between germline ends came to 13 bases. CDR3 amino acids: CASSLLASGELFF. Here the CDR3 DNA reads TGCGCCAGCAGCCTACTAGCATCGGGGGAGCTGTTTTTT.

This clone appeared a single time. The chain recombines TRBV3-1 (or the pseudogene TRBV3-2) with TRBJ2-1; 9 positions match TRBD1. The ends lost 1 base at V and 11 bases at J; junction bases unmatched: 3. Looked up from germline, CDR1 is LGHDT and CDR2 is YNNKEL (reference sequence). This CDR3 comprises 13 residues. The CDR3 nucleotides are TGTGCCAGCAGCCAAGGCACAGGGGGCCAGCAGTTCTTC. Protein product: CASSQGTGGQQFF.

The chain joins TRBV3-1 (or the pseudogene TRBV3-2) to TRBJ1-2; D is possibly TRBD1 (5 bases). CDR1 and CDR2 (germline): LGHDT, YNNKEL (reference sequence). Trimming cost V 4 bases and J 1 base, with 13 bases left between them. The CDR3 loop spans 15 amino acids. The CDR3 spells CASSPDIPNNYGYTF. The CDR3 DNA reads as TGTGCCAGCAGCCCGGACATTCCGAATAACTATGGCTACACCTTC.

V and J are TRBV25-1 and TRBJ1-1; D is ambiguous. Trimming stripped 0 bases from V and 10 bases from J, with 6 bases between. Germline V CDR1 and CDR2: MGHDK, SYGVNS. There are 11 residues in the CDR3. The DNA of the CDR3 is TGTGCCAGCAGTGAATATGAGGGAGCTTTCTTT. It translates to CASSEYEGAFF.